This note documents a single T cell receptor beta chain sequence. Trimming took 4 bases from V and 9 from J, leaving 12 bases between them. Germline values: CDR1 KGHDR, CDR2 SFDVKD. The CDR3 has 14 residues. This record comes from a study of blood T cell repertoires in COVID-19. TCRdb's copy holds only in-frame clones and misses some; the assay was immunoSEQ multiplex PCR. The sample carries some 270,000 clones, around 85% recorded once. The chain combines TRBV24-1 with TRBJ1-6, with a tentative D call TRBD1 (5 bases). The source material was peripheral blood. The TCR sequence derives from a human donor with COVID-19, enrolled during active disease. The donor label of this sample is uncertain. CDR3 region: CATSEVQVGSPLHF. In DNA, the CDR3 is TGTGCCACCAGTGAGGTACAGGTGGGTTCACCCCTCCACTTT.